These 19 T cell receptor beta chains came from one sample sequenced in a study of blood T cell repertoires in COVID-19 (dated by TCRdb to 2020 to 2022). Library creation used the immunoSEQ multiplex PCR assay. In TCRdb, the immuneACCESS table is reduced to in-frame sequences with V and J assigned. These tables do not hold every clone; where another copy was compared, an unresolved V gene accounts for under half, and the others remain unexplained. The sample records about 100,000 clones, roughly 79% of which are singletons. The ten largest make up around 4.8% of the sample. The source material was peripheral blood. The receptors derive from a man aged 80 or over with COVID-19, enrolled during active disease.

The chain uses TRBV27 and TRBJ2-1; TRBD1 agrees at 9 bases. Germline CDR1 MNHEY, CDR2 SMNVEV (reference sequence). The trim removed 3 bases at V and 5 bases at J, leaving 2 bases unmatched. This CDR3 has 14 residues. The chain's CDR3 is CASSFYRGHNEQFF. The CDR3 DNA reads as TGTGCCAGCAGTTTCTACAGGGGGCACAATGAGCAGTTCTTC.

The rearrangement links TRBV7-2 to TRBJ2-2, with D maybe TRBD1 (6 bases). The CDR3 is 16 residues long. Germline V lookup: CDR1 SGHTA, CDR2 FQGNSA. Trimming left V 5 bases short and J 6 bases short, with 19 bases between. CDR3 in amino acids: CASSPNGQGSSGELFF. In nucleotides, the CDR3 is TGTGCCAGCAGCCCCAATGGGCAGGGGTCATCCGGGGAGCTGTTTTTT.

V usage is TRBV11-2 and J usage is TRBJ2-7; no reliable D call. V was clipped by 2 bases and J by 1 base, with 6 bases between them. There are 13 residues in the CDR3. Germline V gene data show CDR1 as SGHAT and CDR2 as FQNNGV. CDR3 sequence: CASSLYASYEQYF. The CDR3 DNA sequence: TGTGCCAGCAGCTTATACGCGTCCTACGAGCAGTACTTC.

CDR3 residues: CASSRTANTEAFF. The CDR3 DNA follows: TGTGCCAGCAGCCGTACAGCTAACACTGAAGCTTTCTTT. This rearrangement joins TRBV27 to TRBJ1-1; D is unresolved. The CDR3 is 13 residues long. The germline V and J ends were trimmed by 6 bases and 2 bases, with 10 bases remaining between them. The germline V gene encodes CDR1 MNHEY and CDR2 SMNVEV (reference sequence).

J is TRBJ1-1 and V is TRBV5-6; D may be TRBD1 (5 bases). V lost 0 bases and J lost 5, with 11 bases in between. Germline V gene data show CDR1 as SGHDT and CDR2 as YYEEEE. The CDR3 spans 14 residues. CDR3 bases: TGTGCCAGCAGCTTGGGGGACTGGGGGACTGAAGCTTTCTTT. Translated, it gives CASSLGDWGTEAFF.

The chain carries TRBV5-6 and TRBJ1-4; 10 bases are shared with TRBD1. The germline V gene has CDR1 SGHDT and CDR2 YYEEEE. The CDR3 totals 16 residues. V dropped 4 bases and J dropped 8; count of bases not matched to a gene: 11. CDR3: CASSTLTGGMVEKLFF. CDR3 coding DNA: TGTGCCAGCAGCACCTTGACAGGGGGCATGGTGGAAAAACTGTTTTTT.

CDR3 in amino acids: CASSLKGGNQPQHF. The CDR3 region has the DNA TGTGCCAGCAGTTTAAAGGGGGGCAATCAGCCCCAGCATTTT. The rearrangement uses TRBV27 and TRBJ1-5; possible D gene TRBD1, 6 bases. Germline CDR1 and CDR2: MNHEY and SMNVEV (reference sequence). The CDR3 extends over 14 amino acids. V was pared by 2 bases and J by 2 bases, with 7 bases between.

The V call is TRBV13, the J call TRBJ2-3; 13 nucleotides line up with TRBD2. Looked up from germline, CDR1 is PRHDT and CDR2 is FYEKMQ (reference sequence). V lost 1 base, J lost 0 bases, and 4 bases stayed unmatched. The CDR3 has 18 residues. CDR3 residues: CASSLAGLAGSSTDTQYF. CDR3 coding DNA: TGTGCCAGCAGCTTAGCGGGACTAGCGGGAAGTAGCACAGATACGCAGTATTTT.

The V call is TRBV28, the J call TRBJ2-7, with D perhaps matching TRBD1 (6 bases). From germline, CDR1 is MDHEN and CDR2 SYDVKM. The CDR3 length is 14 residues. Trimming took 0 bases from V and 2 from J, leaving 8 bases between them. As DNA, the CDR3 is TGTGCCAGCAGTTTATGGGGGGCTACCTACGAGCAGTACTTC. As protein: CASSLWGATYEQYF.

V is TRBV28 and J is TRBJ1-3; 7 nucleotides match TRBD1. CDR1 and CDR2 (germline): MDHEN, SYDVKM. The CDR3 totals 15 residues. With 3 bases clipped from V and 4 bases from J, the junction kept 6 bases outside the gene matches. The CDR3 reads CASSFMTGRGNTIYF. The CDR3 region has the DNA TGTGCCAGCAGTTTTATGACAGGGAGAGGAAACACCATATATTTT. Variable domain in full (rest from reference TRBV28 and TRBJ1-3): DVKVTQSSRYLVKRTGEKVFLECVQDMDHENMFWYRQDPGLGLRLIYFSYDVKMKEKGDIPEGYSVSREKKERFSLILESASTNQTSMYLCASSFMTGRGNTIYFGEGSWLTVV.

This clone was counted once. The chain combines TRBV20-1 with TRBJ2-1; TRBD2 matches 11 bases. This CDR3 has 15 residues. V dropped 3 bases and J dropped 4; count of bases not matched to a gene: 5. Germline values: CDR1 DFQATT, CDR2 SNEGSKA (reference sequence). CDR3 DNA sequence: TGCAGTGCTAGTGTAGCGGGGGGGATATACAATGAGCAGTTCTTC. Translating gives CSASVAGGIYNEQFF.

J is TRBJ2-7 and V is TRBV7-9, with D possibly being TRBD2 (6 bases). The CDR3 covers 17 residues. Germline CDR1 and CDR2: SEHNR and FQNEAQ (reference sequence). V was cut by 3 bases and J by 0 bases, with 18 bases left in between. The chain's CDR3 is CASSFTRGSGPSYEQYF. Here the CDR3 DNA reads TGTGCCAGCAGCTTTACCCGCGGCAGCGGGCCCTCCTACGAGCAGTACTTC.

V and J are TRBV6-5 and TRBJ2-7, with 11 bases aligning to TRBD1. With 7 bases clipped from V and 1 base from J, the junction kept 6 bases outside the gene matches. This CDR3 comprises 15 residues. Germline V gene sequence: CDR1 MNHEY, CDR2 SVGAGI. The CDR3 spells CASTHRDRGSYEQYF. Here the CDR3 DNA reads TGTGCCAGCACACACCGGGACAGGGGGTCCTACGAGCAGTACTTC.

This clone was picked up one time. The V gene is TRBV4-3, the J gene TRBJ2-7; possibly TRBD2 for D (5 bases). CDR3 size: 15 residues. Germline CDR1 and CDR2: LGHNA and YSLEER. The ends were cut back, 3 bases at V and 3 bases at J, with 15 bases in the middle. The CDR3 DNA reads as TGCGCCAGCAGCCAGAACGCCGGGATCTTCTACGAGCAGTACTTC. It encodes CASSQNAGIFYEQYF.

The rearrangement links TRBV2 to TRBJ2-3; 7 bases align to TRBD2. V lost 1 base to trimming and J lost 7 bases; unmatched junction nucleotides: 5. This CDR3 has 14 amino acids. Looked up from germline, CDR1 is SNHLY and CDR2 is FYNNEI. CDR3 nucleotide sequence: TGTGCCAGCAGTGAAGGACTAGCTCGAAATACGCAGTATTTT. Its translation is CASSEGLARNTQYF.

The sample holds one count of this clone. The CDR3 is CASTAGGISGNTIYF. DNA for the CDR3: TGTGCCAGCACGGCAGGGGGAATCTCTGGAAACACCATATATTTT. The gene calls are TRBV28 and TRBJ1-3, with 7 positions matching TRBD1. The germline V gene has CDR1 MDHEN and CDR2 SYDVKM. V was clipped by 7 bases and J by 0 bases; unmatched bases: 6. This CDR3 is built from 15 residues.

The chain uses TRBV7-3 and TRBJ2-6; 9 positions match TRBD2. The CDR3 runs to 18 residues. With V trimmed by 0 bases and J by 2 bases, 5 bases remained unmatched. Germline CDR1 reads SGHTA; CDR2 reads FQGTGA. As DNA, the CDR3 is TGTGCCAGCAGCTTAACAGCGGGGGGCCGAGCTGGGGCCAACGTCCTGACTTTC. Translation: CASSLTAGGRAGANVLTF.

This clone was detected once. The chain couples TRBV12-3 or TRBV12-4 to TRBJ2-1, with 7 bases fitting TRBD2. With 7 bases clipped from V and 12 bases from J, the junction kept 6 bases outside the gene matches. The CDR3 runs to 11 residues. The CDR3: CASTWTSRQFF. CDR3 DNA: TGTGCCAGCACCTGGACTAGTAGGCAGTTCTTC.

V is TRBV6-1 and J is TRBJ1-3, with D possibly matching TRBD1 (5 bases). The CDR3 is 16 amino acids. The V end lost 4 bases, the J end lost 4 bases, and 17 bases lay between the germline ends. CDR1 and CDR2 (germline): MNHNS, SASEGT. The CDR3 is CASSARQFQSGNTIYF. The CDR3 coding sequence is TGTGCCAGCAGTGCCCGACAGTTTCAGTCGGGAAACACCATATATTTT.